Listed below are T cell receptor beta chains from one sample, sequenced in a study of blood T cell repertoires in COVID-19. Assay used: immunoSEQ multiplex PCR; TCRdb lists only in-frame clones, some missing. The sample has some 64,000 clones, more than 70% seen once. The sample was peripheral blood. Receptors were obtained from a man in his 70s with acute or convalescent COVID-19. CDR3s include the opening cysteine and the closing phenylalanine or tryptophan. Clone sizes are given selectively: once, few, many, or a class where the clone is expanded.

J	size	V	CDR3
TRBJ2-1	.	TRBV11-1	CASSLMSGREQFF
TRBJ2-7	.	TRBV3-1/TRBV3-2	CASSQEFPGDSPEQYF
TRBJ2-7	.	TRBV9	CASSVGGLAGDEQYF
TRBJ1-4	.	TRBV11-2	CASSFRQGSEKLFF
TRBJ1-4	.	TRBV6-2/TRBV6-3	CASSRWGLATNEKLFF
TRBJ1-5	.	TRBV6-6	CASSYAGGGNQPQHF
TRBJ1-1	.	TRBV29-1	CSVHSSGAGTEAFF
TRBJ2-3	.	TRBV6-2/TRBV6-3	CASRYRSGLTDTQYF
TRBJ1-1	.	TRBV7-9	CASSLEQGTRGPEAFF
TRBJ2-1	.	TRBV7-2	CASSPGQGAGREQFF
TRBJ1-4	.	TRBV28	CASSPTGTAGEKLFF
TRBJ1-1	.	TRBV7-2	CASSFVRGGTEAFF
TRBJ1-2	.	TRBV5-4	CASSLGGSPGYTF
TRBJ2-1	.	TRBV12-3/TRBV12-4	CASSADRGNEQFF
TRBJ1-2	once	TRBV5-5	CASSLGTGYGYTF
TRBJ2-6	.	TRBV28	CASSPSAGAPGANVLTF
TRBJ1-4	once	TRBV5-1	CASSMHGPRATNEKLFF
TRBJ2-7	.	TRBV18	CASSPKGTRLSDSQRYF
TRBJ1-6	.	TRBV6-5	CASSYEGQGNSPLHF
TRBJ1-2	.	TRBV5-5	CASSYVTGANGYTF
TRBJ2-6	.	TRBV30	CAWSGQGFGANVLTF
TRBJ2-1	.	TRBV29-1	CSLTSGAYNEQFF
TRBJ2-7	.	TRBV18	CASSPGRPYEQYF
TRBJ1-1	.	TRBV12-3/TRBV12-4	CASSLQGNTEAFF
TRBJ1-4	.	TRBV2	CASSRDRAEEKLFF
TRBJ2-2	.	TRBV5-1	CASKGQGDHGELFF
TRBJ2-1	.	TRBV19	CASSPGQGRRNEQFF
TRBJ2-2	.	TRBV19	CASSPVGGVPGELFF
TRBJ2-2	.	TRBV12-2	CASRLQGWGTGELFF
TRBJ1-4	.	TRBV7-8	CASSRQGYTANEKLFF
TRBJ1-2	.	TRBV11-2	CASSLTGTGNYGYTF
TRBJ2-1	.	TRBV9	CASSGGLAGPYNEQFF
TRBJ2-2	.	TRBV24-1	CATGGGGTTGELFF
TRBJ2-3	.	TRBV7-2	CASSLGTGTSGGRSGTQYF
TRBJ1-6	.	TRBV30	CAWSPGTDNSPLHF
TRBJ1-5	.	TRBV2	CASRDNNQPQHF
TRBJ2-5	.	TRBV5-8	CASSLGGGALGETQYF
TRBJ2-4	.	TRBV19	CASSPRRNIQYF
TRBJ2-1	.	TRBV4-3	CASSQRGATGGQGNEQFF
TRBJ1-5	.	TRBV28	CASSPSRGPLSSQPQHF
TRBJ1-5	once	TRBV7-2	CASSLGASQPQHF
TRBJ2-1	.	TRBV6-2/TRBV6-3	CASSSPGQFYNEQFF
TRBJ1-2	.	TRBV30	CAWSGQDYGYTF
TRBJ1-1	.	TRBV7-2	CASRPTRNSFMAFF
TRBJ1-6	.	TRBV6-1	CASSDKGIHSYNSPLHF
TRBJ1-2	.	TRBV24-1	CATSAHREGGNYGYTF
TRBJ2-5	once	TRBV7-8	CASSPVRDRPWTQYF
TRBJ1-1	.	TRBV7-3	CASSSNGAGGHSEAFF
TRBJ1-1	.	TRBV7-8	CASSLRGGAGDTEAFF
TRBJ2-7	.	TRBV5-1	CASSFYLSGGPSYEQYF